This T cell receptor beta chain was retrieved from a study of cytomegalovirus exposure and HLA in healthy donors. Study findings and constraints: Common viral pathogens seemed, in a later analysis, to connect with several of the most significant clusters. Analysis performed later found roughly 18,000 TCR beta sequences associated with HLA alleles at 0.05 false discovery rate.

For this clone: The antigen is undetermined.

The PCR had 60 Vbeta and 13 Jbeta primers. Some clones are missing from TCRdb's copy, which holds only in-frame ones; the method was immunoSEQ multiplex PCR. The sample lists over 100,000 clones, about 74% occurring once. The sequencing input was PBMCs. This receptor was identified in a middle-aged man in good health and CMV-seropositive.

The CDR3 DNA sequence: TGTGCCACGGGCCAGGGGGCAGGGACCGGGGAGCTGTTTTTT. Translation: CATGQGAGTGELFF. This chain uses TRBV28 with TRBJ2-2, with 8 bases that match TRBD1. CDR1 is MDHEN, CDR2 SYDVKM, per germline. There are 14 residues in the CDR3. V dropped 10 bases and J dropped 5; count of bases not matched to a gene: 9. The full variable domain, rest sourced from reference TRBV28 and TRBJ2-2, is DVKVTQSSRYLVKRTGEKVFLECVQDMDHENMFWYRQDPGLGLRLIYFSYDVKMKEKGDIPEGYSVSREKKERFSLILESASTNQTSMYLCATGQGAGTGELFFGEGSRLTVL.